This T cell receptor beta chain comes out of a study of blood T cell repertoires in COVID-19. Study overall: PBMCs, B-cell-depleted T cells, or T cells were the source of the cDNA or gDNA that made up the material.

Here immunoSEQ multiplex PCR was the method, and the copy in TCRdb shows in-frame clones only, minus some. The repertoire holds some 200,000 clones, 80% to 90% seen once, with around 10% in the top ten. This CDR3 is built from 14 residues. CDR1 and CDR2 (germline): SGHAT, FQDESV (reference sequence). Deletions cut 4 bases from V and 1 base from J, with 10 bases between. The sequence was obtained from an elderly woman with COVID-19, enrolled during active disease. Input material: peripheral blood. The chain recombines TRBV11-1 with TRBJ1-2; possibly TRBD1 for D (6 bases). The CDR3: CASSSDRYNYGYTF. The CDR3, as DNA: TGTGCCAGCAGCTCGGACAGATATAACTATGGCTACACCTTC. The whole variable domain, remainder taken from reference TRBV11-1 and TRBJ1-2, is EAEVAQSPRYKITEKSQAVAFWCDPISGHATLYWYRQILGQGPELLVQFQDESVVDDSQLPKDRFSAERLKGVDSTLKIQPAELGDSAMYLCASSSDRYNYGYTFGSGTRLTVV.